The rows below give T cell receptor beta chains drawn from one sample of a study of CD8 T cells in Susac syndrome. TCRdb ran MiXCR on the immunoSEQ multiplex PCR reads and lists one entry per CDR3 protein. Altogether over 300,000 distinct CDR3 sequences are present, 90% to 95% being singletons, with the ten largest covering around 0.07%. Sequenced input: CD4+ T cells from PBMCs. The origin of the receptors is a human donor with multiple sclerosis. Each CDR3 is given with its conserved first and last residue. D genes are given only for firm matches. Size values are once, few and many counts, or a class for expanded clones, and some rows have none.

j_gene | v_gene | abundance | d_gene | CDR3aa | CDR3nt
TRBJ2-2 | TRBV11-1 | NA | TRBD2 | CATQGGANTGELFF | TGTGCCACCCAGGGAGGGGCCAACACCGGGGAGCTGTTTTTT
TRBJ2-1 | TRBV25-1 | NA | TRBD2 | CASSESPSGAYNEQFF | TGTGCCAGCAGTGAATCGCCTAGCGGGGCTTACAATGAGCAGTTCTTC
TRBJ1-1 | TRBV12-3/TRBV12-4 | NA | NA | CASSAQGPMNTEAFF | TGTGCCAGCAGTGCACAGGGACCCATGAACACTGAAGCTTTCTTT
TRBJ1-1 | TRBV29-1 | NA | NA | CSVEISVAGAFF | TGCAGCGTTGAAATCTCTGTGGCAGGAGCTTTCTTT
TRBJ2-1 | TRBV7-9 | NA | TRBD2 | CASSARGPGVSGRADEQFF | TGTGCCAGCAGCGCTAGAGGGCCCGGAGTTAGCGGGAGAGCCGATGAGCAGTTCTTC
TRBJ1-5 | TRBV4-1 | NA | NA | CASSRVSWAYQPQHF | TGCGCCAGCAGCCGGGTGAGTTGGGCGTATCAGCCCCAGCATTTT
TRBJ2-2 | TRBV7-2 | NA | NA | CASTPGRWDTGELFF | TGTGCCAGCACCCCGGGAAGGTGGGACACCGGGGAGCTGTTTTTT
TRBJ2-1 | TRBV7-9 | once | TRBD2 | CASSLYSGSSYNEQFF | TGTGCCAGCAGCTTATATAGCGGGAGCTCCTACAATGAGCAGTTCTTC
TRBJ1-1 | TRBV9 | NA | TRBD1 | CASSGPQGKNTEAFF | TGTGCCAGCAGCGGCCCACAGGGGAAGAACACTGAAGCTTTCTTT
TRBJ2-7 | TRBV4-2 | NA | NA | CASRAVGSYEQYF | TGTGCCAGCAGGGCAGTGGGGTCCTACGAGCAGTACTTC
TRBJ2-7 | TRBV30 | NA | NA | CAWRDGSDEQYF | TGTGCCTGGAGAGACGGGAGTGACGAGCAGTACTTC
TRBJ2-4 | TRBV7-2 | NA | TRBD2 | CASSYQRGENIQYF | TGTGCCAGCAGCTACCAGCGGGGGGAAAACATTCAGTACTTC
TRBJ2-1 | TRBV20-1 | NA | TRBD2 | CSAPTGTSGGTAYNEQFF | TGCAGTGCTCCGACCGGGACTAGCGGGGGGACGGCTTACAATGAGCAGTTCTTC
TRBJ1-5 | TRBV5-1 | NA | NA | CASSLTGSREPQHF | TGCGCCAGCAGCTTGACAGGGTCCCGGGAGCCCCAGCATTTT
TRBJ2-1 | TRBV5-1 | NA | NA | CASSLASGENEQFF | TGCGCCAGCAGCTTGGCCTCGGGAGAGAATGAGCAGTTCTTC
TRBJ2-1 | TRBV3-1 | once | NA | CASSHPGVHRRVYNEQFF | TGTGCCAGCAGCCACCCAGGGGTTCATCGGCGGGTTTACAATGAGCAGTTCTTC
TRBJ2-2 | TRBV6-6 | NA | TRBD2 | CASSRMQAGGPGELFF | TGTGCCAGCAGTAGGATGCAAGCGGGAGGGCCCGGGGAGCTGTTTTTT
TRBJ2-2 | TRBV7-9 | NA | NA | CASSPAGLFTGELFF | TGTGCCAGCAGTCCTGCAGGGCTTTTCACCGGGGAGCTGTTTTTT
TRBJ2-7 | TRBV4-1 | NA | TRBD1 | CASSHLGQGPSYEQYF | TGCGCCAGCAGCCATCTCGGACAGGGACCCTCCTACGAGCAGTACTTC
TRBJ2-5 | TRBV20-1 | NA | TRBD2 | CSAPPPLAGGPQGWWTQYF | TGCAGTGCTCCACCCCCATTAGCGGGAGGGCCCCAGGGGTGGTGGACCCAGTACTTC
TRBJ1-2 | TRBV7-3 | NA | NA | CASSAQGNYGYTF | TGTGCCAGCAGCGCCCAGGGGAACTATGGCTACACCTTC